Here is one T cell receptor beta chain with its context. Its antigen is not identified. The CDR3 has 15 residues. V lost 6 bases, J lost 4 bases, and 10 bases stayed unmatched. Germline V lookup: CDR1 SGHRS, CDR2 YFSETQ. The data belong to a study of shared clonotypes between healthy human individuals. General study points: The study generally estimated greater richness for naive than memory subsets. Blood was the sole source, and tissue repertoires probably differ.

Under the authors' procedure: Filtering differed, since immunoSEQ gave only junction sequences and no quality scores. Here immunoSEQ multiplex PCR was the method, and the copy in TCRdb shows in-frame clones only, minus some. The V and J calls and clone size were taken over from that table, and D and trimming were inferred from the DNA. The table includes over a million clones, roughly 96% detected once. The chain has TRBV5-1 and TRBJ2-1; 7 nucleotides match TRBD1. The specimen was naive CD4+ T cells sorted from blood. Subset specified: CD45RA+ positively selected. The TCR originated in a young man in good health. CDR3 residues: CASMITGALYNEQFF. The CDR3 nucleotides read TGCGCCAGCATGATAACAGGGGCACTATACAATGAGCAGTTCTTC.